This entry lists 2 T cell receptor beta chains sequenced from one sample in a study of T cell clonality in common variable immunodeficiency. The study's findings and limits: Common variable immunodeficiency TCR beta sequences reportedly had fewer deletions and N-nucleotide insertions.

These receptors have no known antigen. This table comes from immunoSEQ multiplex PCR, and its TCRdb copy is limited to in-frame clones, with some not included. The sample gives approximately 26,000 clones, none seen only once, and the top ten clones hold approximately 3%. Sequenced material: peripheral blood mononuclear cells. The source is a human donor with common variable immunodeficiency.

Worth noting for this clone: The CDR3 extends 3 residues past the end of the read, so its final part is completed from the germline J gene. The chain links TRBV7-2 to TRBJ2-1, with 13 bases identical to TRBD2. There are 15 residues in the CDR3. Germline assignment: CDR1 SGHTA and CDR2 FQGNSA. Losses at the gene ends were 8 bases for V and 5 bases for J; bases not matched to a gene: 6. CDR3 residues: CASGETSGGDNEQFF. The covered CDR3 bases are TGTGCCAGCGGCGAAACTAGCGGGGGGGACAATGAG. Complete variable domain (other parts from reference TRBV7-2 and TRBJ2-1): GAGVSQSPSNKVTEKGKDVELRCDPISGHTALYWYRQSLGQGLEFLIYFQGNSAPDKSGLPSDRFSAERTGGSVSTLTIQRTQQEDSAVYLCASGETSGGDNEQFFGPGTRLTVL.

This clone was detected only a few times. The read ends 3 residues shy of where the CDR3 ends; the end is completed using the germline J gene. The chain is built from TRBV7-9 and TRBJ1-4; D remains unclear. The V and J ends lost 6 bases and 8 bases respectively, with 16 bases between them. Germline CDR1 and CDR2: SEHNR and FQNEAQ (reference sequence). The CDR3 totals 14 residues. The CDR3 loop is CASRAGSAGEKLFF. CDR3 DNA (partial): TGTGCCAGCAGGGCAGGATCGGCGGGCGAAAAA. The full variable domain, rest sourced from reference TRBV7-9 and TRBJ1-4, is DTGVSQNPRHKITKRGQNVTFRCDPISEHNRLYWYRQTLGQGPEFLTYFQNEAQLEKSRLLSDRFSAERPKGSFSTLEIQRTEQGDSAMYLCASRAGSAGEKLFFGSGTQLSVL.